This is a list of T cell receptor beta chains from one sample in a study of shared clonotypes between healthy human individuals. Data came from immunoSEQ multiplex PCR; TCRdb stores just in-frame clones and leaves some out. Among roughly 2,500,000 clones listed, roughly 93% were seen once. Sequenced: naive CD4+ T cells from PBMCs. The source of these receptors is a man aged 18 to 29 in good health. Some clones in this sample may be carry-over from other donors' samples. Both conserved end residues are part of each CDR3. The D gene is left open where the match is weak. Clone size, where shown, is once, few, many, or a class for clones that have expanded.

d_call	clone_size	v_call	j_call	cdr3_nt	cdr3_aa
.	.	TRBV2	TRBJ2-3	TGTGCCAGCATCAGGGACCGACACACAGATACGCAGTATTTT	CASIRDRHTDTQYF
TRBD2	.	TRBV7-9	TRBJ2-1	TGTGCCAGCAGCGCTGGCCTAGCGGGAGTTTTCGATGAGCAGTTCTTC	CASSAGLAGVFDEQFF
TRBD2	.	TRBV29-1	TRBJ2-2	TGCAGCGTTGGAGTAGCGGGAGCTCACAACACCGGGGAGCTGTTTTTT	CSVGVAGAHNTGELFF
.	.	TRBV7-9	TRBJ2-5	TGTGCCAGCAGCCCAATATTCCAAGAGACCCAGTACTTC	CASSPIFQETQYF
.	.	TRBV7-2	TRBJ2-1	TGTGCCAGCAGCTTCGTGAACTCCTACAATGAGCAGTTCTTC	CASSFVNSYNEQFF
TRBD2	.	TRBV28	TRBJ2-7	TGTGCCAGCGGGGTGGCGGGAGATCTGTACGAGCAGTACTTC	CASGVAGDLYEQYF
.	.	TRBV7-9	TRBJ2-5	TGTGCCAGCAGCAAACAAGAGACCCAGTACTTC	CASSKQETQYF
.	.	TRBV9	TRBJ2-7	TGTGCCAGCAGCGTAGATATGACAGCCGCCTACGAGCAGTACTTC	CASSVDMTAAYEQYF
.	once	TRBV28	TRBJ2-7	TGTGCCAGCACCCCTGGGGGCTCTTCGTCCTACGAGCAGTACTTC	CASTPGGSSSYEQYF
.	.	TRBV2	TRBJ1-2	TGTGCCAGCAGTCTCCTTTCCTATGGCTACACCTTC	CASSLLSYGYTF
.	.	TRBV18	TRBJ1-1	TGTGCCAGCTCACAACAGGGAGTTGGAACTGAAGCTTTCTTT	CASSQQGVGTEAFF
.	.	TRBV6-5	TRBJ1-3	TGTGCCAGCAGTTTGCGACCCTACGTCTCTGGAAACACCGTATATTTT	CASSLRPYVSGNTVYF
TRBD2	.	TRBV28	TRBJ2-7	TGTGCCAGCAGTTTAGGGCTAGCGGGACTCCTCTACGAGCAGTACTTC	CASSLGLAGLLYEQYF
TRBD1	.	TRBV30	TRBJ1-5	TGTGCCTGGAGTGTACTCACAGGGGATCAGCCCCAGCATTTT	CAWSVLTGDQPQHF
.	.	TRBV6-1	TRBJ1-5	TGTGCCAGCAGTGAATGGCAGCGCAATCAGCCCCAGCATTTT	CASSEWQRNQPQHF
TRBD2	.	TRBV5-1	TRBJ2-2	TGCGCCAGCCGTAGCGGGAGCCACACCGGGGAGCTGTTTTTT	CASRSGSHTGELFF
TRBD1	.	TRBV6-6	TRBJ2-7	TGTGCCAGCAGTTCGGCCTCGGGACAGGGGCCAGGCGAGCAGTACTTC	CASSSASGQGPGEQYF
.	.	TRBV5-1	TRBJ2-3	TGCGCCAGCAGCTTGGCTACTTCTACGGTGGGAGATACGCAGTATTTT	CASSLATSTVGDTQYF
.	.	TRBV28	TRBJ1-2	TGTGCCAGCAGTTTACTAGGGGGGGACTATGGCTACACCTTC	CASSLLGGDYGYTF
.	.	TRBV5-1	TRBJ1-2	TGCGCCAGCAGCTTGGTGGCCGGGCTAGCTAACTATGGCTACACCTTC	CASSLVAGLANYGYTF
.	.	TRBV28	TRBJ1-1	TGTGCCAGCAGTTTGGGCATGAGGAGGGCTGAAGCTTTCTTT	CASSLGMRRAEAFF
TRBD1	.	TRBV9	TRBJ2-3	TGTGCCAGCAGCGCAAGGGACAGGGGCCCTACAGATACGCAGTATTTT	CASSARDRGPTDTQYF
.	.	TRBV18	TRBJ1-5	TGTGCCAGCTCACCAGGTTCCTTTAGCAATCAGCCCCAGCATTTT	CASSPGSFSNQPQHF
.	.	TRBV6-5	TRBJ1-1	TGTGCCAGCAGTTATAACGGAGATGCTGAAGCTTTCTTT	CASSYNGDAEAFF
.	.	TRBV4-3	TRBJ1-1	TGCGCCAGCAGCCAAGGGGTAGGAGTAATCACTGAAGCTTTCTTT	CASSQGVGVITEAFF
.	.	TRBV5-1	TRBJ2-3	TGCGCCAGCAGCTTAGACGTGCGCACAGATACGCAGTATTTT	CASSLDVRTDTQYF
TRBD1	.	TRBV19	TRBJ1-5	TGTGCCAGTAGTATAGGGCAGGGGGCTGATCAGCCCCAGCATTTT	CASSIGQGADQPQHF
.	once	TRBV11-2	TRBJ2-7	TGTGCCAGCAGCCCCGGTGGGGGGACCCGGCGGTCCTACGAGCAGTACTTC	CASSPGGGTRRSYEQYF
TRBD1	.	TRBV5-1	TRBJ2-7	TGCGCCAGCAGCTCGGGACAGGACCGATACGAGCAGTACTTC	CASSSGQDRYEQYF
.	.	TRBV19	TRBJ2-2	TGTGCCAGTAGTGCTCCTATTCGGTCCGGGGAGCTGTTTTTT	CASSAPIRSGELFF
TRBD1	.	TRBV30	TRBJ2-5	TGTGCCTGGGGACAGGGGGCTAGTGGGTCAGAGACCCAGTACTTC	CAWGQGASGSETQYF
TRBD1	.	TRBV4-1	TRBJ1-2	TGCGCCAGCAGCCGAGGGACAGGGCGAACCTATGGCTACACCTTC	CASSRGTGRTYGYTF
.	.	TRBV6-5	TRBJ1-1	TGTGCCAGCAGCCCCGGGGGGTCGATGCGGGCTTTCTTT	CASSPGGSMRAFF
TRBD1	.	TRBV6-6	TRBJ1-1	TGTGCCAGCAAAAGGACAGGAGAGTCCCCTGAAGCTTTCTTT	CASKRTGESPEAFF
TRBD2	.	TRBV19	TRBJ2-1	TGTGCCAGTAGTATCAGGCGGGAGAGGTTCTCCTACAATGAGCAGTTCTTC	CASSIRRERFSYNEQFF
.	.	TRBV28	TRBJ2-2	TGTGCCAGCAGTTTCAGGGTTAACACCGGGGAGCTGTTTTTT	CASSFRVNTGELFF
.	.	TRBV19	TRBJ2-3	TGTGCCAGTATTGGGCGATCGTCAGATACGCAGTATTTT	CASIGRSSDTQYF
.	.	TRBV6-6	TRBJ2-2	TGTGCCAGCAGTTACGCGGGAAGATGGGACACCGGGGAGCTGTTTTTT	CASSYAGRWDTGELFF
.	.	TRBV19	TRBJ1-5	TGTGCCAGTAGTATAGGTACAGGGAATCAGCCCCAGCATTTT	CASSIGTGNQPQHF
TRBD2	.	TRBV28	TRBJ2-7	TGTGCCAGCAGCTCGGGGGGTGCCGACCTCTACGAGCAGTACTTC	CASSSGGADLYEQYF
.	once	TRBV28	TRBJ1-2	TGTGCCAGCGGCCGTGGGGTTGGCTACACCTTC	CASGRGVGYTF
.	once	TRBV6-1	TRBJ2-5	TGTGCCAGCAGCCTCGGACAGACGGCGAAAGAGACCCAGTACTTC	CASSLGQTAKETQYF
TRBD1	.	TRBV13	TRBJ1-4	TGTGCCAGCAGCACCCGGACAGGGAGCGAAAAACTGTTTTTT	CASSTRTGSEKLFF
TRBD2	.	TRBV7-2	TRBJ2-1	TGTGCCAGCAGCTTAGTGTCGGGAGGGGGTCGCAATGAGCAGTTCTTC	CASSLVSGGGRNEQFF
TRBD1	.	TRBV4-1	TRBJ2-1	TGCGCCAGCAGCCGAAAGGACAGGGATTCCAATGAGCAGTTCTTC	CASSRKDRDSNEQFF
TRBD1	.	TRBV25-1	TRBJ1-5	TGTGCCAGCAGTGACGACAGGGGGGACGGCAATCAGCCCCAGCATTTT	CASSDDRGDGNQPQHF
.	.	TRBV7-3	TRBJ2-7	TGTGCCAGCAGCTTAAGGGCTCACAGCGGTTTCGAGCAGTACTTC	CASSLRAHSGFEQYF
.	.	TRBV7-2	TRBJ1-5	TGTGCCAGCAGCCCCGGGACAAGACTAACTCAGCCCCAGCATTTT	CASSPGTRLTQPQHF